This T cell receptor (beta chain) was found in a study of blood T cell repertoires in COVID-19. In the study overall: Collection of acute and convalescent COVID-19 samples took place in the United States, Italy and Spain. T cells, B-cell-depleted T cells, or PBMCs provided the cDNA or gDNA that served as material.

The CDR3 loop spans 15 amino acids. The V segment lost 2 bases and the J segment 2 bases; nucleotides outside the gene matches: 3. Germline-derived CDR1 and CDR2 are SGHVS and FNYEAQ. Per the authors' pipeline: How many nucleated cells were present was estimated from reference gene primer amplification. Only in-frame clones appear in the TCRdb table, and some are missing; sequencing was by immunoSEQ multiplex PCR. The D gene and trimming were derived from the DNA, and the V and J assignments and clone size from that table. The profile shows around 53,000 clones, approximately 80% of them singletons. This clone was detected many times.

The chain carries TRBV7-6 and TRBJ2-1, with 7 positions matching TRBD1. Sequenced: peripheral blood. The TCR comes from a man between 65 and 85 years old with active or convalescent COVID-19. The CDR3 DNA sequence: TGTGCCAGCAGCTTAAGGGACAGTACCTACAATGAGCAGTTCTTC. This translates into CASSLRDSTYNEQFF.